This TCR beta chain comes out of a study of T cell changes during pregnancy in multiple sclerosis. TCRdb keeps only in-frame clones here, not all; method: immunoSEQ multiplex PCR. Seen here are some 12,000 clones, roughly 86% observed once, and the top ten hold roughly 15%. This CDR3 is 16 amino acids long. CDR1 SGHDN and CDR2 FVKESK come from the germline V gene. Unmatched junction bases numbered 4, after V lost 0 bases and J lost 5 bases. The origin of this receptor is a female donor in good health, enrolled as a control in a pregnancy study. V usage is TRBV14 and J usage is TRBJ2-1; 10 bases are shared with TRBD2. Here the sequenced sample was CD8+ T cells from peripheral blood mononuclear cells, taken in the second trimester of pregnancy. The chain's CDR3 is CASSQEGLAGDNEQFF. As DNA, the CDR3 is TGTGCCAGCAGCCAAGAAGGGCTAGCGGGGGACAATGAGCAGTTCTTC.